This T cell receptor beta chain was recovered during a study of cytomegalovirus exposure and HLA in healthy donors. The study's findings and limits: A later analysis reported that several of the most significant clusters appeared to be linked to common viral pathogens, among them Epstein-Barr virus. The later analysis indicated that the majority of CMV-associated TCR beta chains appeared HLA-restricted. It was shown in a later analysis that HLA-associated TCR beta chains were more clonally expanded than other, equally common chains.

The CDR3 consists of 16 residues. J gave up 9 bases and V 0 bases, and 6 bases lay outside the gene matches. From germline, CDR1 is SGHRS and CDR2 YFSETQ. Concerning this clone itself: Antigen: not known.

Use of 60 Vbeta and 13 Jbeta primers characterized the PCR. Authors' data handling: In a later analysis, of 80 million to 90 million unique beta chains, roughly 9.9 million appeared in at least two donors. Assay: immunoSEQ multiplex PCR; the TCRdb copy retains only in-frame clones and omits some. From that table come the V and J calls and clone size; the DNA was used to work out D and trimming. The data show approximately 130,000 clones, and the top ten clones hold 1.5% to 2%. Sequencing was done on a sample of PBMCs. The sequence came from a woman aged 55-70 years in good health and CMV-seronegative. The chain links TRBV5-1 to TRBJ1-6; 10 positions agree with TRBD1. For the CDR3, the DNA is TGCGCCAGCAGCTTGGGGACAGGGGGAAGCGTTTCACCCCTCCACTTT. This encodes CASSLGTGGSVSPLHF. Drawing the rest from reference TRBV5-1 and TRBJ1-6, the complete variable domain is KAGVTQTPRYLIKTRGQQVTLSCSPISGHRSVSWYQQTPGQGLQFLFEYFSETQRNKGNFPGRFSGRQFSNSRSEMNVSTLELGDSALYLCASSLGTGGSVSPLHFGNGTRLTVT.